A single sample gave rise to the 2 T cell receptor beta chains below, sequenced in a study. TCRdb re-called the RT-PCR reads with MiXCR, one entry per CDR3 protein. The table lists more than 600,000 distinct CDR3 sequences, 13% to 15% of them singletons. Sequencing input: memory CD4+ T cells from blood. Source of these receptors: a female donor in good health, serving as a healthy control.

This clonotype was counted many times. The J gene is TRBJ2-2, the V gene TRBV20-1; 9 nucleotides agree with TRBD1. V was pared by 7 bases and J by 1 base, with 4 bases of the junction left unmatched. Germline V CDR1 and CDR2: DFQATT, SNEGSKA (reference sequence). CDR3 length equals 14 residues. CDR3 sequence (DNA): TGCAGTGTTGACAGGGGGGTGAACACCGGGGAGCTGTTTTTT. It translates to CSVDRGVNTGELFF.

The V gene is TRBV27, the J gene TRBJ2-7, with D unclear. CDR3 size: 14 residues. V was cut by 1 base and J by 4 bases, with 11 bases left in between. Germline lookup yields CDR1 MNHEY and CDR2 SMNVEV (reference sequence). The CDR3 region has the DNA TGTGCCAGCAGTTTATTTCCGGGTCCGTACGAGCAGTACTTC. It is translated as CASSLFPGPYEQYF.